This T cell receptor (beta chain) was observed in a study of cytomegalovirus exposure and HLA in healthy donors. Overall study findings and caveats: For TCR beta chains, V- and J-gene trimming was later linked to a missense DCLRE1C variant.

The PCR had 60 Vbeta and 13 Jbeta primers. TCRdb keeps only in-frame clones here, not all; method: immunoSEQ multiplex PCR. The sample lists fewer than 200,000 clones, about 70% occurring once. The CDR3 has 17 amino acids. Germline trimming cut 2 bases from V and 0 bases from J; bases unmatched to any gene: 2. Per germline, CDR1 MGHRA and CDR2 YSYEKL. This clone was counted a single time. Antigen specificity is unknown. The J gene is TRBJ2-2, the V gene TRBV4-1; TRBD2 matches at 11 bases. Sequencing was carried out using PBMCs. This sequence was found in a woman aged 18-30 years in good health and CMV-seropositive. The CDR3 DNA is TGCGCCAGCAGCCAACCGGGACTAGCGGCGAACACCGGGGAGCTGTTTTTT. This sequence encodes CASSQPGLAANTGELFF.